A selection of T cell receptor beta chains follows, all from one sample in a study of Tregs in tolerant kidney transplant recipients. Clones were read by immunoSEQ multiplex PCR, and TCRdb kept only the in-frame ones, dropping some. The repertoire consists of some 74,000 clones, with 80% to 95% occurring once and the leading ten covering roughly 0.35%. The material was Tregs from blood, obtained before the transplant. These receptors all come from a human donor who received a combined kidney and bone marrow transplant. Each CDR3 is given with its conserved first and last residue. Fields, in order: D gene, J gene, clone size, V gene, CDR3 DNA, CDR3 protein. A D gene is named only where the DNA matches it firmly. Not every row has a clone size; where given, it reads once, few, many or a size class.

d_gene: .; j_gene: TRBJ2-3; abundance: few; v_gene: TRBV30; CDR3nt: TGTGCCTGGAGTGTAGGGGGGGACGGGAGGCAGTATTTT; CDR3aa: CAWSVGGDGRQYF
d_gene: .; j_gene: TRBJ2-5; abundance: .; v_gene: TRBV27; CDR3nt: TGTGCCAGCAGTTTGGGAAGCTCTTTCCAAGAGACCCAGTACTTC; CDR3aa: CASSLGSSFQETQYF
d_gene: .; j_gene: TRBJ2-1; abundance: .; v_gene: TRBV27; CDR3nt: TGTGCCAGCAGTTTCTCCGCGGAACATATCAATGAGCAGTTCTTC; CDR3aa: CASSFSAEHINEQFF
d_gene: .; j_gene: TRBJ2-7; abundance: .; v_gene: TRBV6-5; CDR3nt: TGTGCCAGCAGTTTCCAAGGGACGGCCTACTCCTACGAGCAGTACTTC; CDR3aa: CASSFQGTAYSYEQYF
d_gene: .; j_gene: TRBJ1-3; abundance: few; v_gene: TRBV19; CDR3nt: TGTGCCAGTCTTCGAATAGGGGGCTCTGGAAACACCATATATTTT; CDR3aa: CASLRIGGSGNTIYF
d_gene: .; j_gene: TRBJ2-7; abundance: .; v_gene: TRBV28; CDR3nt: TGTGCCAGCAGCCGGGACACCTACGAGCAGTACTTC; CDR3aa: CASSRDTYEQYF
d_gene: .; j_gene: TRBJ1-2; abundance: .; v_gene: TRBV20-1; CDR3nt: TGCAGTGCCGCCGGGTTCTATGGCTACACCTTC; CDR3aa: CSAAGFYGYTF
d_gene: TRBD2; j_gene: TRBJ2-7; abundance: .; v_gene: TRBV10-2; CDR3nt: TGCGCCAGCAGTCTGGGTACTAGCGGGTCCAGCTCCTACGAGCAGTACTTC; CDR3aa: CASSLGTSGSSSYEQYF
d_gene: .; j_gene: TRBJ1-3; abundance: .; v_gene: TRBV15; CDR3nt: TGTGCCACCAGCAGAGATTATCGCTCTGGAAACACCATATATTTT; CDR3aa: CATSRDYRSGNTIYF
d_gene: .; j_gene: TRBJ2-7; abundance: .; v_gene: TRBV28; CDR3nt: TGTGCCAGCAACCGCTTATATGGTAGCGAGCAGTACTTC; CDR3aa: CASNRLYGSEQYF
d_gene: TRBD1; j_gene: TRBJ1-1; abundance: .; v_gene: TRBV18; CDR3nt: TGTGCCAGCTCAATGACAGGGGCCAACACTGAAGCTTTCTTT; CDR3aa: CASSMTGANTEAFF
d_gene: TRBD1; j_gene: TRBJ2-7; abundance: .; v_gene: TRBV15; CDR3nt: TGTGCCACCAGCAAGGGACAGAATACAAACTACGAGCAGTACTTC; CDR3aa: CATSKGQNTNYEQYF
d_gene: .; j_gene: TRBJ1-6; abundance: .; v_gene: TRBV28; CDR3nt: TGTGCCAGCAGTTTATGGCAGGGCTACAATTCACCCCTCCACTTT; CDR3aa: CASSLWQGYNSPLHF
d_gene: TRBD1; j_gene: TRBJ1-5; abundance: .; v_gene: TRBV18; CDR3nt: TGTGCCAGCTCTCAGACAGGGGATAGCAATCAGCCCCAGCATTTT; CDR3aa: CASSQTGDSNQPQHF
d_gene: .; j_gene: TRBJ2-7; abundance: .; v_gene: TRBV6-5; CDR3nt: TGTGCCAGCAGTTCGCCAGGTACTCGGGGAACCGAGCAGTACTTC; CDR3aa: CASSSPGTRGTEQYF